The T cell receptor (beta chain) described here comes from a study of CD8+CD57+ T cells in acquired aplastic anemia. Germline V gene sequence: CDR1 LGHDT, CDR2 YNNKEL (reference sequence). This CDR3 region has 15 residues. Trimming removed 0 bases from V and 8 bases from J, with 16 bases in between. Template material for TCR beta VDJ and CDR3 profiling consisted of genomic DNA. TCRdb re-analysed the reads in MiXCR, keeping a single row per CDR3 protein. The sample yields tens of thousands of distinct CDR3 sequences, around 76% seen once. This clonotype occurred many times. Sequencing was done on a sample of sorted CD4+, CD8+, or CD8+CD57+ T cells (not recorded which) from PBMCs. The chain carries TRBV3-1 and TRBJ1-1; D not resolved. This TCR was recovered from a human donor in good health, serving as a control. DNA for the CDR3: TGTGCCAGCAGCCAAGAGACACCGCTTCACCCCGAAGCTTTCTTT. Residues: CASSQETPLHPEAFF.